This TCR beta chain was sequenced during a study of cytomegalovirus exposure and HLA in healthy donors. The wider study: As released early, the data held around 80 million unique TCRs from HLA-typed donors.

The study ran its PCR with 60 Vbeta and 13 Jbeta primers. How the authors handled the data: Unique TCR beta chains totaled approximately 83 million in a later count, with some 10 million of them shared. The assay was immunoSEQ multiplex PCR, and TCRdb's table has in-frame clones only and misses some. Clonal size and the V and J genes are those of that table, whereas D and trimming came from the DNA. The sample includes over 100,000 clones, around 80% seen only once; the top ten take about a fifth. Germline V gene data show CDR1 as MDHEN and CDR2 as SYDVKM. The V end was cut by 3 bases, the J end by 1 base, with 10 bases between. The CDR3 contains 15 residues.

The rearrangement uses TRBV28 and TRBJ1-3, with D hard to call. The receptor was derived from a man aged 25-45 years in good health and CMV-seropositive. Sequenced: PBMCs. CDR3 sequence (DNA): TGTGCCAGCAGTTTGAGGGAGGTATCTGGAAACACCATATATTTT. Translated, it gives CASSLREVSGNTIYF.